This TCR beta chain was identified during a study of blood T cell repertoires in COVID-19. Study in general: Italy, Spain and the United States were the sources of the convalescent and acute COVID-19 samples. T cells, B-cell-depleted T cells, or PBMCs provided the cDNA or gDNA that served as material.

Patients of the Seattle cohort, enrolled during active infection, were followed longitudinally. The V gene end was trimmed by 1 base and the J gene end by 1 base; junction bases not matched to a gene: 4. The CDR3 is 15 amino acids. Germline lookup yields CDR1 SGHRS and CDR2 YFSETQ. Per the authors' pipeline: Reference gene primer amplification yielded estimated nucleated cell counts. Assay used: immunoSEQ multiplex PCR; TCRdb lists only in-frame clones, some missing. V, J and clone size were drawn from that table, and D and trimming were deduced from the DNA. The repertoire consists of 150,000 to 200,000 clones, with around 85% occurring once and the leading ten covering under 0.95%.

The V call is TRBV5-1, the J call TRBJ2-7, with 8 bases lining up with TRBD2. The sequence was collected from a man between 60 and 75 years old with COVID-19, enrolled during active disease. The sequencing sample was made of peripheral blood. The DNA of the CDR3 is TGCGCCAGCAGCTTGAGAGCGGGAGCTTCCTACGAGCAGTACTTC. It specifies CASSLRAGASYEQYF.